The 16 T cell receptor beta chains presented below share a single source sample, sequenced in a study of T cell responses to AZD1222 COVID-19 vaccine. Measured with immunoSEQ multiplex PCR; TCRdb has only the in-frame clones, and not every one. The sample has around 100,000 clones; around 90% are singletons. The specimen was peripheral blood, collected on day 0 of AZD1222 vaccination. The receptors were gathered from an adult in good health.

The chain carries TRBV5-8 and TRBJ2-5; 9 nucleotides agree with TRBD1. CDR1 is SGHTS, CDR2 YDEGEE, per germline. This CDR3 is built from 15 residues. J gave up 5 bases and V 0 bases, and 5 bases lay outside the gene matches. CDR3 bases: TGTGCCAGCAGCTTGGACAGGGGGCGCGGGGAGACCCAGTACTTC. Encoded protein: CASSLDRGRGETQYF.

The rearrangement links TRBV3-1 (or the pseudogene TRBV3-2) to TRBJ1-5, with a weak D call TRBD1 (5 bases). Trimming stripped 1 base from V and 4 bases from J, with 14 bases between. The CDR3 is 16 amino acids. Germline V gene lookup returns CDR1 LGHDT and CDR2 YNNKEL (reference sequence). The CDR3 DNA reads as TGTGCCAGCAGCCAAGTGGGCAGGGCGGGAAATCAGCCCCAGCATTTT. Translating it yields CASSQVGRAGNQPQHF.

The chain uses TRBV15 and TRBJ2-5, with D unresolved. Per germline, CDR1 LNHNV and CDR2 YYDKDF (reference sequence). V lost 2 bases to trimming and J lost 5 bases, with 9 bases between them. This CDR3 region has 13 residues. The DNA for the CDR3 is TGTGCCACCAGCAGACAGTTTGGGGAGACCCAGTACTTC. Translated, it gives CATSRQFGETQYF. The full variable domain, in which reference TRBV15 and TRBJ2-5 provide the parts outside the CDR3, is DAMVIQNPRYQVTQFGKPVTLSCSQTLNHNVMYWYQQKSSQAPKLLFHYYDKDFNNEADTPDNFQSRRPNTSFCFLDIRSPGLGDTAMYLCATSRQFGETQYFGPGTRLLVL.

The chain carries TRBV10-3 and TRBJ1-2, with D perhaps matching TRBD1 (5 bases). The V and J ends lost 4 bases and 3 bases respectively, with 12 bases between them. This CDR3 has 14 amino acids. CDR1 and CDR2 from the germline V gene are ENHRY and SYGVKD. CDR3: CAISVRGRDYGYTF. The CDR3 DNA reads TGTGCCATCAGTGTTCGGGGCCGGGACTATGGCTACACCTTC.

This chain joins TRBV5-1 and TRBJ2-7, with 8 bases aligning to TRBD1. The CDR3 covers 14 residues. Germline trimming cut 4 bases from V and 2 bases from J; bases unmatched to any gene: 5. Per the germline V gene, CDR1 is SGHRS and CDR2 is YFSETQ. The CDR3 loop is CASSAGQGTYEQYF. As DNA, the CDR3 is TGCGCCAGCAGCGCCGGACAGGGAACCTACGAGCAGTACTTC.

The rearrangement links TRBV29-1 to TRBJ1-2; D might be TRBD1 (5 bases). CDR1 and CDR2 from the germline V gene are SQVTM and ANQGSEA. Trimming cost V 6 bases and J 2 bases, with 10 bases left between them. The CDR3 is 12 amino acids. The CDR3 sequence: CSVGRGNYGYTF. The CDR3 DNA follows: TGCAGCGTCGGGCGGGGGAACTATGGCTACACCTTC.

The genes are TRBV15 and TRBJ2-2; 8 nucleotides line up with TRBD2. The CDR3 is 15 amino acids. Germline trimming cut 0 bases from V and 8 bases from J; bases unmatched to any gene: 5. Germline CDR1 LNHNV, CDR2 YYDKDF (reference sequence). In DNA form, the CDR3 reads TGTGCCACCAGCAGAGATGGTAGCGGGAAGGGGGAGCTGTTTTTT. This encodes CATSRDGSGKGELFF.

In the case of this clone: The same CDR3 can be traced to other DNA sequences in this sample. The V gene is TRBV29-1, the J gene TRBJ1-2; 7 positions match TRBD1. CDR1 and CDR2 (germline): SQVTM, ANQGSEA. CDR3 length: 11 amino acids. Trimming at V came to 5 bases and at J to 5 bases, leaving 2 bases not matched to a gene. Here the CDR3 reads CSVLQGYGYTF. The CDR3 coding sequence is TGCAGCGTTCTACAGGGGTATGGCTACACCTTC.

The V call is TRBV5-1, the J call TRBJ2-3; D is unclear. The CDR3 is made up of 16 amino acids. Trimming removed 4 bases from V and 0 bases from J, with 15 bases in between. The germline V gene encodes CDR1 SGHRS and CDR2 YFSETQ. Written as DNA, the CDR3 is TGCGCCAGCAGCCTGACAAGCCTTCCTAGCACAGATACGCAGTATTTT. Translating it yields CASSLTSLPSTDTQYF.

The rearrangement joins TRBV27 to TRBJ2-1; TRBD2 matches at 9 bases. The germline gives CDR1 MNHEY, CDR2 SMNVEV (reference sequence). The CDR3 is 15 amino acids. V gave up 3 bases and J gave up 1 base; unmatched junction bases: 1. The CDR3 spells CASSFLAGSYNEQFF. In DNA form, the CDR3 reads TGTGCCAGCAGTTTTCTAGCGGGGTCCTACAATGAGCAGTTCTTC.

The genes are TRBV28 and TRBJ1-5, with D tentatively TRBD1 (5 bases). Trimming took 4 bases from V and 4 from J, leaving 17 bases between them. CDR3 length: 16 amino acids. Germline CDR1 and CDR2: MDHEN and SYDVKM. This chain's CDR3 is CASSSPGPRWNQPQHF. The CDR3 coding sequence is TGTGCCAGCAGTTCACCGGGACCAAGGTGGAATCAGCCCCAGCATTTT.

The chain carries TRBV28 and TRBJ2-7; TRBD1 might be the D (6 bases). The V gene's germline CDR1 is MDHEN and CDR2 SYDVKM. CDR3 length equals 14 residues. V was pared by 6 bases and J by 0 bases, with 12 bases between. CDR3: CASRNQGSSYEQYF. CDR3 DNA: TGTGCCAGCAGGAATCAGGGGAGCTCCTACGAGCAGTACTTC.

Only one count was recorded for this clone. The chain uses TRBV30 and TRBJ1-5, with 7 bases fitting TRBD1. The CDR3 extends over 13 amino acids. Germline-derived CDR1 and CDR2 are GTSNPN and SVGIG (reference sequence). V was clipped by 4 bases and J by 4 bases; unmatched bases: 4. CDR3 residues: CAWNRGPNQPQHF. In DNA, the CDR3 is TGTGCCTGGAATAGGGGGCCAAATCAGCCCCAGCATTTT.

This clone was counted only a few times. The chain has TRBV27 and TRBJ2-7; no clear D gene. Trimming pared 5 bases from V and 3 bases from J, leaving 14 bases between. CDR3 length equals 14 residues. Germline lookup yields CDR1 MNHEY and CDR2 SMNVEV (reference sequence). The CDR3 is CASSPRRRYYEQYF. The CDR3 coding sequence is TGTGCCAGCAGTCCCCGGAGACGGTACTACGAGCAGTACTTC.

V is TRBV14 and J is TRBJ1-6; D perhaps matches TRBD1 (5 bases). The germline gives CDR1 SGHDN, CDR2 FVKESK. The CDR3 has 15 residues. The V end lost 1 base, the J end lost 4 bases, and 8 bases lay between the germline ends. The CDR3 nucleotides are TGTGCCAGCAGCCAAGCAGGGCCGTATAATTCACCCCTCCACTTT. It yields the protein CASSQAGPYNSPLHF.

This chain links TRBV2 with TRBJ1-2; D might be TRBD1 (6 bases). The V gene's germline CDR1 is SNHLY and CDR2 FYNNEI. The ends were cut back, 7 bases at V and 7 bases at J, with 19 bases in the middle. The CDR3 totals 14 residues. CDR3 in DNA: TGTGCCAGCACCCCGACAGGAAGTCGCAGTGGCTACACCTTC. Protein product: CASTPTGSRSGYTF. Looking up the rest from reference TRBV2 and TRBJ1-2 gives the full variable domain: EPEVTQTPSHQVTQMGQEVILRCVPISNHLYFYWYRQILGQKVEFLVSFYNNEISEKSEIFDDQFSVERPDGSNFTLKIRSTKLEDSAMYFCASTPTGSRSGYTFGSGTRLTVV.